This TCR beta chain was sequenced in a study of cytomegalovirus exposure and HLA in healthy donors (TCRdb year 2017). With respect to the entire study: An earlier analysis of roughly 500 of the donors reported approximately 300 Gb of sequence data and about 120 million unique TCR beta sequences obtained from around 170 million T cells. A later analysis re-analyzed previously published TCR beta repertoires from 650 to 800 donors and added high-resolution HLA genotyping to study TCR occurrence patterns. Besides the first cohort of 666 subjects, a separate validation cohort made up of some 110 different subjects was used. The aim of the study was to test whether cataloging public T cell receptors could identify signatures of past pathogen exposure. The study profiled the T cell repertoires of more than 500 subjects by immunosequencing and related them to cytomegalovirus serostatus. On average, about 240,000 unique TCR beta nucleotide sequences were sequenced per donor among a few hundred genotyped donors of the cohort, with 15% to 20% of those sequences being non-productive. Donor age, sex, ethnicity and CMV serostatus were compiled together with the repertoire data. An earlier analysis of 587 of the donors applied high-throughput TCR beta sequencing to assess whether each TCR beta V gene segment acted as functional or pseudogenic. HLA typing included class I and class II loci at four-digit resolution. Roughly 300 gigabases of sequencing data and about 92 million unique TCR sequences made up an early release that covered 640 HLA-typed donors. Among the roughly 400 genotyped donors, about 83% belonged to the genetic ancestry cluster associated with self-reported Caucasian donors. A later genetic analysis used genome-wide SNP genotypes for about three fifths of the roughly 700 donors, treating that subset as a discovery cohort. Typing coverage varied by locus: roughly 629-630 donors for A, B, C, DRB1 and DQB1; more than 500 for DQA1; 606 for DPA1; some 470 for DPB1. All discovery cohort repertoires had been generated on a single sequencing platform. Rather than using new phenotypic data, the later analysis identified candidate immune exposures from TCR beta sequences and from how often those sequences occurred across donors. Four to six DR-DQ haplotypes were handled as single units for association and clustering because linkage in the cohort was strong. High-throughput TCR immunosequencing, statistical association of individual TCRs with disease status, and machine learning were combined to predict cytomegalovirus infection status.

In regard to this clone: This receptor's antigen is unknown. Base qualities are not recorded, but no much larger clone differs from it by a single base.

Beyond this particular receptor, the publication reports: The cohort was sequenced for TCR beta chains only, and without alpha or paired-chain data the features that could be detected were limited. The presence/absence analyses assumed that sequencing depth was roughly uniform across donors, and that assumption may not be true. In a later analysis, most CMV-associated TCR beta chains were found to appear HLA-restricted, with HLA associations seemingly driven largely by CMV exposure. In a later analysis, TCR association rates were found to vary across HLA loci, with the most associated TCRs seen for DRB1 alleles and the fewest for HLA-C alleles. V-gene and J-gene trimming of TCR beta chains was associated with a missense DCLRE1C variant in a later genetic analysis, and the association was replicated in an independent cohort. Immune exposure information for the cohort was limited to CMV serostatus. Assigning TCR associations to individual alleles was difficult when HLA alleles, especially DR and DQ, strongly co-occurred. A further reported finding was that TCR beta sequences accurately predicted the HLA-A and HLA-B alleles for most subjects in the first cohort. While some public TCRs were present in many individuals, most TCR sequences turned up only very rarely across donors. Three of the identified cytomegalovirus-associated TCR beta chains were confirmed in vitro to be specific for cytomegalovirus antigens. Correlated functional status among segregating V segments might be attributable to linkage disequilibrium, but an unknown experimental factor could not be ruled out. Cytomegalovirus status was reported to be diagnosed by the classifier with high specificity and sensitivity in both the original and validation cohorts. In an earlier analysis of approximately 590 of the donors, most TCR beta V segments appeared in productive rearrangements about 87% or about 30% of the time, broadly matching IMGT annotations. It was suggested by the authors that the approach could potentially be generalized to other disease states and immunological phenotypes. A cluster of highly shared sequence variants was judged likely to represent a technical artifact of the sequencing pipeline. Because some donors lacked HLA typing at each locus, the association tests relied only on the typed subset. Some IMGT-functional V segments, including TRBV6-2 and TRBV6-3, could not be told apart with the 87-base-pair reads, so those segments were excluded. A later genetic analysis reported fewer N-insertions in productive TCRs among donors in an Asian-associated ancestry cluster than the roughly 700-donor mean. Because counts were too low, seventeen rarely observed V segments, including chromosome 9 orphons, were left out of the earlier analysis of roughly 600 of the donors. In the study, around 160 TCR beta chains were listed as associated with cytomegalovirus. Specific HLA alleles were associated with 15,000 to 20,000 TCR beta sequences at a false discovery rate of 0.05 in a later analysis. A later analysis found that HLA-associated TCR beta chains were more clonally expanded and had lower generation probabilities than equally common non-associated chains. In a later analysis, several top co-occurrence clusters were reported to appear linked to parvovirus B19, influenza, CMV and Epstein-Barr virus.

Library prep was done by the immunoSEQ multiplex PCR assay. For the multiplex PCR, a mixture combining 60 forward primers for TCR Vbeta segments and 13 reverse primers for TCR Jbeta segments was used. Amplification of the CDR3 region of rearranged TCR beta genes was performed with a multiplex PCR assay on genomic DNA. Amplified TCR beta libraries were sequenced as 87-base-pair reads on the Illumina HiSeq System. Per the original workflow: A later analysis counted 65 million to 90 million unique TCR beta chains across the 500 to 850 repertoires, and some 12 million of these chains were shared by at least two donors. A nearest-neighbor algorithm error-corrected the raw reads and collapsed the reads into unique sequences, merging closely related sequences to remove PCR and sequencing errors. CDR3 sequences were aligned to IMGT reference sequences to assign V, D and J gene segments. For a sequence to be retained, a match of at least six nucleotides was required to both a V gene segment and a J gene segment. Rearrangements were called productive when the CDR3 lacked stop codons and stayed in frame with V and J; all others were non-productive. CDR3 was defined according to IMGT convention as the region running from the second conserved V-encoded cysteine to the conserved J-encoded phenylalanine. The earlier analysis of some 580 of the donors excluded any sequence lacking an unambiguous match to a single V gene segment. An earlier analysis of several hundred of the donors called V segments functional above 56.7% productive rearrangements and segregating when the between-donor standard deviation exceeded 5%. To diagnose cytomegalovirus status from the catalog of TCR beta chain sequences, a statistical classification framework was built. V and J gene assignment, in a later analysis, came from comparing TCR nucleotide sequences with IMGT/GENE-DB human TR gene sequences. Using the TCRdist pipeline, a later analysis assigned CDR3 sequences along with most-parsimonious VDJ recombination scenarios. In a later analysis, every TCR beta chain was defined by the combination of its CDR3 amino acid sequence and its V-gene family, and reads without a unique V-gene family were dropped. To address suspected cross-contamination and a sequencing artifact, a later analysis removed around 590 highly shared, low-generation-probability nucleotide sequences. In a later analysis, a clonal expansion index was calculated for each public chain from normalized within-repertoire ranks of inferred template counts. In a later analysis, generation probabilities were computed using a VDJ recombination model fitted to out-of-frame rearrangements, and the results were checked against IGoR. In a later analysis, hypergeometric tests were used to score TCR-TCR, TCR-HLA and TCR-CMV co-occurrence, with a repertoire-size bias correction applied to TCR pairs. A later analysis estimated false discovery rates by permuting HLA or CMV assignments 20 times. In a later analysis, co-occurring TCRs were grouped using DBSCAN, and TCRdist sequence similarity was added for clustering within HLA-allele-positive subsets. For co-occurrence clustering, repertoires with fewer than 30,000 or more than 120,000 public chains were excluded, along with roughly 5 repertoires with anomalous nucleotide sharing. TCRdb obtained this table from immuneACCESS and retained in-frame rearrangements with V and J assigned. These tables miss some clones; where compared with another copy, unresolved V genes account for less than half of the shortfall, and the remainder is unexplained. The DNA gave D and trimming, while V, J and clone size come from that table. Present in this sample are tens of thousands of clones, approximately 86% of which were seen just once. The ten most abundant clones make up 6.5% to 9.5% of the sample.

In total, around 600 healthy bone marrow donors made up the cohort. At the time of sampling, every cohort member was nominally healthy, though immune exposures that went unrecorded were likely present. The donor tested CMV seropositive, placing the donor among the approximately 290 seropositive members of the cohort. Every donor gave a peripheral blood sample, and the peripheral blood mononuclear cells from that sample were used for TCR beta sequencing. The Qiagen DNeasy Blood Extraction Kit was used to extract genomic DNA from the blood cell samples. The germline V gene encodes CDR1 KGHSH and CDR2 LQKENI. From the cysteine through the phenylalanine, the CDR3 covers 15 amino acids. The only DNA kept is the CDR3, 45 bases in frame from the first base. The V and J ends are trimmed by 5 bases and 8 bases, leaving 16 bases between them.

This receptor was taken from a woman in her thirties or forties in good health and CMV-seropositive. Source material: PBMCs. The chain is made from TRBV18 and TRBJ1-6; the D segment could be TRBD1, given 5 matching bases. The bases read TGTGCCAGCTCATCTGTGGGGGGTGTGGATTCACCCCTCCACTTT. Its protein is CASSSVGGVDSPLHF. Here the CDR3 is joined to the reference TRBV18 and TRBJ1-6 genes, and the full variable domain is: NAGVMQNPRHLVRRRGQEARLRCSPMKGHSHVYWYRQLPEEGLKFMVYLQKENIIDESGMPKERFSAEFPKEGPSILRIQQVVRGDSAAYFCASSSVGGVDSPLHFGNGTRLTVT.